These T cell receptor beta chains were read from a single sample in a study of blood T cell repertoires in COVID-19. Profiled with immunoSEQ multiplex PCR; TCRdb holds only in-frame clones, not every one. The sample lists a few hundred thousand clones; 80% to 95% were seen once. Source material: PBMCs or T cells enriched from blood (not recorded which). The receptors derive from a man between 18 and 29 years old who had recovered from COVID-19. Both conserved end residues are trimmed from each CDR3.

TRBV11-2	TRBJ2-1	ASSLGGRSYNEQF
TRBV7-9	TRBJ2-5	ASSLAAGRETQY
TRBV4-1	TRBJ2-7	ASSQGGTSGSYEQY
TRBV2	TRBJ1-2	ASSASNRGYYT
TRBV29-1	TRBJ2-2	SVGLVSTGELF
TRBV7-2	TRBJ1-4	ASSPRGRGSEKLF
TRBV9	TRBJ2-5	ASSGGLAGTAQETQY
TRBV7-9	TRBJ1-4	ASTQAWMNEKLF
TRBV27	TRBJ1-3	ASSSDRGRGNTIY
TRBV7-8	TRBJ1-5	ASSSNNPGQANQPQH
TRBV3-1/TRBV3-2	TRBJ1-1	ASSHRTDTEAF
TRBV3-1/TRBV3-2	TRBJ2-3	ASSPDGLADTQY
TRBV9	TRBJ1-3	ASSPPTVSGNTIY
TRBV18	TRBJ1-1	ASSQGGGVNTEAF
TRBV7-8	TRBJ1-4	ASSSGSEKLF
TRBV7-2	TRBJ1-5	ASSLVVGGNQPQH
TRBV7-2	TRBJ2-5	ASSFSGRETQY
TRBV7-2	TRBJ1-2	ASSLPDRGRSYGYT
TRBV29-1	TRBJ1-1	SAGGQLNTEAF
TRBV6-5	TRBJ2-7	ASFPSGQGEQY
TRBV5-1	TRBJ1-1	ASSLRENTEAF
TRBV28	TRBJ1-2	ASSFRDRVHGYT
TRBV28	TRBJ1-2	ASSSLGQRYGYT
TRBV11-3	TRBJ1-1	ASRVRDRGSNTEAF
TRBV18	TRBJ1-6	ASSPSSYNSPLH
TRBV11-2	TRBJ2-1	ASSYVDFGEQF
TRBV4-1	TRBJ1-1	ASSPRGRTGGLEAF
TRBV6-5	TRBJ2-1	ASTRLAGANNEQF
TRBV18	TRBJ1-4	ASRPRDLGGKLF
TRBV6-5	TRBJ1-1	ASSPTGVNTEAF
TRBV11-1	TRBJ1-5	ASSLGAGDQPQH
TRBV30	TRBJ1-2	AWSLRTDLYGYT
TRBV2	TRBJ2-1	ASQMGLAGADEQF
TRBV2	TRBJ1-6	ASSDVSPLH
TRBV7-8	TRBJ2-2	ASSLVPYTGELF
TRBV19	TRBJ2-1	ASSISGGGSYNEQF
TRBV29-1	TRBJ2-7	SVEECLTAFFYEQY
TRBV5-4	TRBJ2-1	ASSGRTGTEGNNEQF
TRBV14	TRBJ2-7	ASSPGTPSYEQY
TRBV7-6	TRBJ2-7	ASSQTSGGTVQY
TRBV6-1	TRBJ2-7	ASRPGQGVSEQY
TRBV3-1/TRBV3-2	TRBJ1-1	ASSQGQGAFWAF
TRBV15	TRBJ1-6	ATTSGGDSPLH
TRBV18	TRBJ1-6	ASSVKGQGDSPLH
TRBV6-5	TRBJ1-1	ASTPGQRNTEAF
TRBV9	TRBJ2-1	ASSASRSGDYNEQF
TRBV11-1	TRBJ2-2	ASSLAGSTGELF
TRBV7-3	TRBJ2-5	ASSSGGTQY
TRBV19	TRBJ1-2	ASETGAVGGYT
TRBV27	TRBJ2-1	ASSRTGGAYEQF
TRBV27	TRBJ2-3	ASSLTPLWLATDTQY
TRBV19	TRBJ2-7	ASSPGLAGTYEQY
TRBV11-2	TRBJ2-7	ASSTTGQYYEQY
TRBV19	TRBJ2-6	ASSIDRLWDRTELSGANVLT
TRBV14	TRBJ1-5	ASSQYSNQPQH
TRBV6-5	TRBJ2-2	AGRWDQNTGELF
TRBV6-5	TRBJ2-1	ASSRGLAEYNEQF
TRBV7-9	TRBJ2-3	ASSGHQGFTDTQY